The 25 T cell receptor beta chains given below trace back to one sample, sequenced in a study of blood T cell repertoires in COVID-19. The method was immunoSEQ multiplex PCR; TCRdb's version includes in-frame clones alone and lacks a portion of them. The sample yields more than 150,000 clones, about 86% seen once. The sequencing input was peripheral blood. The receptors were gathered from a woman aged 70 to 79 with acute or convalescent COVID-19.

The chain joins TRBV6-5 to TRBJ2-1; a possible D gene is TRBD1 (6 bases). The V end was cut by 5 bases, the J end by 7 bases, with 18 bases between. The CDR3 extends over 15 amino acids. Germline CDR1 and CDR2: MNHEY and SVGAGI. The DNA for the CDR3 is TGTGCCAGCAGTCCCCTTCTGGGGGCTACTAATGAGCAGTTCTTC. Protein sequence: CASSPLLGATNEQFF.

J is TRBJ2-1 and V is TRBV5-6; maybe TRBD2 (6 bases). The germline V and J ends were trimmed by 4 bases and 6 bases, with 14 bases remaining between them. Germline assignment: CDR1 SGHDT and CDR2 YYEEEE. The CDR3 extends over 14 amino acids. This CDR3 reads CASSTPGLANEQFF. The CDR3 DNA reads TGTGCCAGCAGCACACCGGGACTCGCCAATGAGCAGTTCTTC.

The chain couples TRBV7-9 to TRBJ1-6; 7 bases map to TRBD1. Germline values: CDR1 SEHNR, CDR2 FQNEAQ (reference sequence). The CDR3 is 14 amino acids. Trimming cost V 5 bases and J 14 bases; bases outside gene matches: 12. CDR3 loop: CASSPGTEAITLHF. CDR3 sequence (DNA): TGTGCCAGCAGCCCCGGGACAGAAGCCATTACCCTCCACTTT. The whole variable domain, remainder taken from reference TRBV7-9 and TRBJ1-6, is DTGVSQNPRHKITKRGQNVTFRCDPISEHNRLYWYRQTLGQGPEFLTYFQNEAQLEKSRLLSDRFSAERPKGSFSTLEIQRTEQGDSAMYLCASSPGTEAITLHFGNGTRLTVT.

This clone was seen only once. The chain recombines TRBV7-8 with TRBJ1-2; the D gene is possibly TRBD1 (5 bases). This CDR3 comprises 16 residues. CDR1 is SGHVS and CDR2 is FQNEAQ in the germline V gene. The germline V and J ends were trimmed by 0 bases and 4 bases, with 15 bases remaining between them. The CDR3 DNA reads as TGTGCCAGCAGCTTAGCGTCAGGGCCACCCCTCTATGGCTACACCTTC. Translated, it gives CASSLASGPPLYGYTF.

This clone was picked up one time. The chain links TRBV4-1 to TRBJ1-1; D not resolved. Germline CDR1 MGHRA, CDR2 YSYEKL. The CDR3 extends over 15 amino acids. V lost 0 bases and J 0 bases, leaving 8 bases between the germline ends. The CDR3, as DNA: TGCGCCAGCAGCCAAGATCGAGGCGTGAACACTGAAGCTTTCTTT. Its translation is CASSQDRGVNTEAFF.

A word on this clone: Within the sample, other DNA sequences also encode this same CDR3. In DNA, the CDR3 is TGTGCCAGCAGTTGGACAGCTGACAATCAGCCCCAGCATTTT. Amino acids: CASSWTADNQPQHF. This rearrangement joins TRBV6-2 or TRBV6-3 to TRBJ1-5, with D possibly being TRBD1 (6 bases). Germline lookup yields CDR1 MNHEY and CDR2 SVGEGT. This CDR3 comprises 14 residues. With 4 bases removed from V and 3 bases from J, the gap between germline ends came to 10 bases.

The genes are TRBV4-1 and TRBJ1-1, with D tentatively TRBD1 (6 bases). Trimming shortened V by 1 base and J by 9 bases, and 27 bases separated the two germline ends. Germline lookup yields CDR1 MGHRA and CDR2 YSYEKL. CDR3 length: 18 residues. DNA for the CDR3: TGCGCCAGCAGCCAAGTTGAAGTCAGCTTGGGACAAAAGGGAAAAGCTTTCTTT. Translated: CASSQVEVSLGQKGKAFF.

V is TRBV9 and J is TRBJ1-2; D gene uncertain. The V end lost 2 bases, the J end lost 7 bases, and 12 bases lay between the germline ends. Germline V lookup: CDR1 SGDLS, CDR2 YYNGEE. This CDR3 has 13 residues. The CDR3 DNA is TGTGCCAGCAGCGTCACATCAGGTTCTGGCTACACCTTC. Translating it yields CASSVTSGSGYTF.

This clone was seen once. The CDR3 DNA reads TGTGCCAGCAGCTTGAGCAGGGGTGGCACAGATACGCAGTATTTT. As protein: CASSLSRGGTDTQYF. The V and J genes are TRBV11-2 and TRBJ2-3, with D possibly matching TRBD1 (6 bases). The CDR3 sequence is 15 residues long. The V gene lost 3 bases and the J gene lost 1 base, with 11 bases spanning the gap. Germline values: CDR1 SGHAT, CDR2 FQNNGV.

The V call is TRBV27, the J call TRBJ2-3; 12 nucleotides line up with TRBD2. Germline values: CDR1 MNHEY, CDR2 SMNVEV (reference sequence). Trimming cost V 1 base and J 4 bases; bases outside gene matches: 3. The CDR3 loop spans 16 amino acids. CDR3 residues: CASSLWASGRADTQYF. Written as DNA, the CDR3 is TGTGCCAGCAGTTTATGGGCTAGCGGGAGGGCAGATACGCAGTATTTT.

The chain is built from TRBV6-5 and TRBJ1-1, with D unresolved. Germline V gene data show CDR1 as MNHEY and CDR2 as SVGAGI. CDR3 length: 14 residues. V lost 2 bases and J lost 11, with 18 bases in between. CDR3 nucleotides: TGTGCCAGCAGTTACGATTTCTCCACAAGCGGGGCTTTCTTT. This sequence encodes CASSYDFSTSGAFF.

The chain uses TRBV11-2 and TRBJ2-7, with a tentative D call TRBD1 (6 bases). V gave up 5 bases and J gave up 1 base, with 9 bases separating them. Germline assignment: CDR1 SGHAT and CDR2 FQNNGV. The CDR3 has 13 amino acids. The CDR3 reads CASSTGFSYEQYF. The CDR3 DNA reads TGTGCCAGCAGCACAGGGTTTTCCTACGAGCAGTACTTC.

The chain is built from TRBV27 and TRBJ1-5, with 9 bases fitting TRBD1. The germline V gene encodes CDR1 MNHEY and CDR2 SMNVEV (reference sequence). The CDR3 sequence is 16 residues long. The J segment lost 3 bases and the V segment lost 5 bases, leaving 8 bases of the junction unmatched. The CDR3 DNA reads as TGTGCCAGCAGTCTAGGGACAGGGCGCCTCAATCAGCCCCAGCATTTT. It is translated as CASSLGTGRLNQPQHF.

This clone was observed a few times. The genes are TRBV18 and TRBJ1-4; D ambiguous. Trimming pared 3 bases from V and 8 bases from J, leaving 16 bases between. Germline values: CDR1 KGHSH, CDR2 LQKENI. The length of the CDR3 is 15 residues. Written as DNA, the CDR3 is TGTGCCAGCTCACCGACTACTGGCTCACGGGAAAAACTGTTTTTT. Residues: CASSPTTGSREKLFF.

The rearrangement joins TRBV6-6 to TRBJ1-2; the D is unclear. V was clipped by 0 bases and J by 4 bases, with 12 bases between them. The CDR3 loop spans 15 amino acids. Germline V CDR1 and CDR2: MNHNY, SVGAGI (reference sequence). The CDR3 spells CASSYSLQEAYGYTF. In nucleotides, the CDR3 is TGTGCCAGCAGTTACTCTCTCCAGGAGGCCTATGGCTACACCTTC.

The gene calls are TRBV28 and TRBJ2-7, with a weak D call TRBD2 (6 bases). This CDR3 region has 14 residues. Germline-derived CDR1 and CDR2 are MDHEN and SYDVKM. V was pared by 3 bases and J by 2 bases, with 11 bases between. Here the CDR3 reads CASSFSSATYEQYF. The CDR3, as DNA: TGTGCCAGCAGTTTCTCTAGCGCCACCTACGAGCAGTACTTC. The entire variable domain, with the rest obtained from reference TRBV28 and TRBJ2-7, is as follows: DVKVTQSSRYLVKRTGEKVFLECVQDMDHENMFWYRQDPGLGLRLIYFSYDVKMKEKGDIPEGYSVSREKKERFSLILESASTNQTSMYLCASSFSSATYEQYFGPGTRLTVT.

This CDR3 is CATKQGSDTTEAFF. In DNA, the CDR3 is TGTGCCACCAAGCAGGGGTCCGATACCACTGAAGCTTTCTTT. This rearrangement joins TRBV19 to TRBJ1-1; tentatively, D is TRBD1 (6 bases). This CDR3 has 14 amino acids. Trimming stripped 10 bases from V and 4 bases from J, with 19 bases between. Germline V gene sequence: CDR1 LNHDA, CDR2 SQIVND (reference sequence).

This clone was observed a handful of times. J is TRBJ1-1 and V is TRBV29-1, with TRBD1 matching over 8 bases. The trim removed 6 bases at V and 1 base at J, leaving 4 bases unmatched. The CDR3 is 13 amino acids. Germline-derived CDR1 and CDR2 are SQVTM and ANQGSEA. In DNA, the CDR3 is TGCAGCGTCGGGACAGGCGCGAACACTGAAGCTTTCTTT. Its protein product is CSVGTGANTEAFF. The whole variable domain, remainder taken from reference TRBV29-1 and TRBJ1-1, is SAVISQKPSRDICQRGTSLTIQCQVDSQVTMMFWYRQQPGQSLTLIATANQGSEATYESGFVIDKFPISRPNLTFSTLTVSNMSPEDSSIYLCSVGTGANTEAFFGQGTRLTVV.

The V gene is TRBV19, the J gene TRBJ1-1; 7 bases line up with TRBD1. This CDR3 has 14 amino acids. Germline CDR1 reads LNHDA; CDR2 reads SQIVND (reference sequence). V shed 5 bases and J 1 base; nucleotides not matched to a gene: 4. CDR3 in DNA: TGTGCCAGTAGTTGGGACAGCCAGAACACTGAAGCTTTCTTT. It encodes CASSWDSQNTEAFF.

The rearrangement joins TRBV18 to TRBJ2-7; D uncertain. The CDR3 is made up of 14 amino acids. Germline V CDR1 and CDR2: KGHSH, LQKENI. V lost 5 bases, J lost 0 bases, and 11 bases lay in between. CDR3 coding DNA: TGTGCCAGCTCAGTTACACCGTCCTCCTACGAGCAGTACTTC. Encoded protein: CASSVTPSSYEQYF. The full variable domain, its missing parts supplied by reference TRBV18 and TRBJ2-7, is NAGVMQNPRHLVRRRGQEARLRCSPMKGHSHVYWYRQLPEEGLKFMVYLQKENIIDESGMPKERFSAEFPKEGPSILRIQQVVRGDSAAYFCASSVTPSSYEQYFGPGTRLTVT.

This clone was recorded a few times. V is TRBV28 and J is TRBJ2-1; weak D call: TRBD1 (5 bases). V was pared by 4 bases and J by 12 bases, with 10 bases between. Germline V gives CDR1 MDHEN, CDR2 SYDVKM. The CDR3 has 11 residues. The CDR3 region has the DNA TGTGCCAGCAGTTCCAGGGCTTGGCAGTTCTTC. This encodes CASSSRAWQFF.

The chain recombines TRBV6-6 with TRBJ2-3, with 9 bases identical to TRBD1. Germline lookup yields CDR1 MNHNY and CDR2 SVGAGI (reference sequence). The trim removed 2 bases at V and 4 bases at J, leaving 7 bases unmatched. This CDR3 is built from 16 residues. The CDR3 sequence is CASSYTRQGVADTQYF. The CDR3 nucleotides read TGTGCCAGCAGTTACACGAGACAGGGGGTTGCAGATACGCAGTATTTT.

The V call is TRBV11-3, the J call TRBJ2-7, with TRBD2 matching 10 bases. Germline V gives CDR1 SGHNT, CDR2 YENEEA. The CDR3 is 15 amino acids. The V gene end was trimmed by 3 bases and the J gene end by 1 base; junction bases not matched to a gene: 3. CDR3 coding DNA: TGTGCCAGCAGCTTTCTAGCGGGGGAATCCTACGAGCAGTACTTC. This gives the protein CASSFLAGESYEQYF. The full variable domain, in which reference TRBV11-3 and TRBJ2-7 provide the parts outside the CDR3, is EAGVVQSPRYKIIEKKQPVAFWCNPISGHNTLYWYLQNLGQGPELLIRYENEEAVDDSQLPKDRFSAERLKGVDSTLKIQPAELGDSAVYLCASSFLAGESYEQYFGPGTRLTVT.

Concerning this clone itself: One end of the junction varies from germline; a read error may be responsible. The V and J genes are TRBV7-9 and TRBJ2-2; D is unclear. Per the germline V gene, CDR1 is SEHNR and CDR2 is FQNEAQ (reference sequence). This CDR3 is 16 amino acids long. The DNA of the CDR3 is TGTGCCAGCAGCTCCCTCGTGGGCTGGAACTCCGGGGAGCTGTTTTTT. Its protein is CASSSLVGWNSGELFF.

The chain links TRBV10-3 to TRBJ1-5, with TRBD1 identical over 9 bases. Germline assignment: CDR1 ENHRY and CDR2 SYGVKD. Trimming at V came to 2 bases and at J to 4 bases, leaving 3 bases not matched to a gene. The CDR3 is 15 amino acids. CDR3 loop: CAISEMGQGNQPQHF. In DNA form, the CDR3 reads TGTGCCATCAGTGAGATGGGACAGGGTAATCAGCCCCAGCATTTT.